This T cell receptor (beta chain) was sequenced in a study of lymphopenia after photon versus proton radiotherapy. The assay was immunoSEQ multiplex PCR, and TCRdb's table has in-frame clones only and misses some. The sample has approximately 65,000 clones, around 86% seen once. CDR1 is MNHEY, CDR2 SVGAGI, per germline. Deletions cut 6 bases from V and 5 bases from J, with 11 bases between. The CDR3 totals 13 residues. This sample comprised peripheral blood, obtained from a patient treated with proton-based radiotherapy. The sequence was obtained from an elderly man with esophageal cancer. The rearrangement uses TRBV6-5 and TRBJ1-5; D is unclear. CDR3 DNA sequence: TGTGCCAGCAGCCGAGTACGGGATCAGCCCCAGCATTTT. Its translation: CASSRVRDQPQHF.